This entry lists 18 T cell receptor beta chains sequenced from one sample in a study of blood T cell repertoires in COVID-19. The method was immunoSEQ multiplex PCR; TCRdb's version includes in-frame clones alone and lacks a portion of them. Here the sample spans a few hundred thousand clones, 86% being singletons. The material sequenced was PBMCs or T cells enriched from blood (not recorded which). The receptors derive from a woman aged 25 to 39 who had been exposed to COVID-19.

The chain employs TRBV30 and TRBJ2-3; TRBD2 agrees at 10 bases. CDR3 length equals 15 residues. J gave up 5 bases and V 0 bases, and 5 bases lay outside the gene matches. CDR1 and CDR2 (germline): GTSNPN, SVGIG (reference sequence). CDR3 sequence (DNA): TGTGCCTGGAGTGTACCTAGCGGGGGCGTAGATACGCAGTATTTT. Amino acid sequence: CAWSVPSGGVDTQYF.

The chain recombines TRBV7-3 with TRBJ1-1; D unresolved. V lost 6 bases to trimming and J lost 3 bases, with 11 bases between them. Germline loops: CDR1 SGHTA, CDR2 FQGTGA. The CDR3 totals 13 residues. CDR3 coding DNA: TGTGCCAGCAGTTTCAAACCGGACACTGAAGCTTTCTTT. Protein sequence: CASSFKPDTEAFF.

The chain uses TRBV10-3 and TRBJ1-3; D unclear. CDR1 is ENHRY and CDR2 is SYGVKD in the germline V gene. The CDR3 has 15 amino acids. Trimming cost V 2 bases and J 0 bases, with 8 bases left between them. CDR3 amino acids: CAISETGISGNTIYF. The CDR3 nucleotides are TGTGCCATCAGTGAGACGGGAATCTCTGGAAACACCATATATTTT.

CDR3 DNA sequence: TGCGCCAGCAGCGTGGACCCCGGGACAGGGTCGAACACTGAAGCTTTCTTT. Translating it yields CASSVDPGTGSNTEAFF. J is TRBJ1-1 and V is TRBV5-1, with 9 nucleotides matching TRBD1. CDR1 SGHRS and CDR2 YFSETQ come from the germline V gene. Unmatched junction bases numbered 11, after V lost 4 bases and J lost 1 base. This CDR3 has 17 residues.

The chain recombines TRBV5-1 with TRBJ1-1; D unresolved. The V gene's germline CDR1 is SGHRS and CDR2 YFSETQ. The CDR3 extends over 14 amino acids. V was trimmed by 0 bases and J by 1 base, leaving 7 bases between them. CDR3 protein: CASSLAGPNTEAFF. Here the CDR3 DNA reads TGCGCCAGCAGCTTGGCAGGTCCGAACACTGAAGCTTTCTTT.

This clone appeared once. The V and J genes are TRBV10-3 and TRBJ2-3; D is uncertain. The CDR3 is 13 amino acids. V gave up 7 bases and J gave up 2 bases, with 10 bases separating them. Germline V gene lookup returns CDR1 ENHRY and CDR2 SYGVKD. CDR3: CAINFEVTDTQYF. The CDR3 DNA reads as TGTGCCATCAACTTCGAGGTCACAGATACGCAGTATTTT.

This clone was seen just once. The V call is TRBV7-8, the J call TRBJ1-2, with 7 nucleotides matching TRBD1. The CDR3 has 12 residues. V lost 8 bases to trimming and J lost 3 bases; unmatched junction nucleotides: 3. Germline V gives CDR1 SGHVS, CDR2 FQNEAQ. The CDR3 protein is CASGQGDYGYTF. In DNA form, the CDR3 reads TGTGCCAGCGGGCAGGGGGACTATGGCTACACCTTC. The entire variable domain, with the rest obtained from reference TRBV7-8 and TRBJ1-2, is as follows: GAGVSQSPRYKVAKRGQDVALRCDPISGHVSLFWYQQALGQGPEFLTYFQNEAQLDKSGLPSDRFFAERPEGSVSTLKIQRTQQEDSAVYLCASGQGDYGYTFGSGTRLTVV.

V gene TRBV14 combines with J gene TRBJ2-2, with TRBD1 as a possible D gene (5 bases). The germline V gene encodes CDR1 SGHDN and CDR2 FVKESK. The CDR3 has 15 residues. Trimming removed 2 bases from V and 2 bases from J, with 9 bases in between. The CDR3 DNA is TGTGCCAGCAGCCAATATACAGGCAACACCGGGGAGCTGTTTTTT. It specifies CASSQYTGNTGELFF.

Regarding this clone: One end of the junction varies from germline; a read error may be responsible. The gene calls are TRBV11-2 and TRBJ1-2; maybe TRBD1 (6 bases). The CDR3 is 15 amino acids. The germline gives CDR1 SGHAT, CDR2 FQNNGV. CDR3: CASSLDPGTTYGYTF. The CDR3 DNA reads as TGTGCCAGCAGCCTAGACCCGGGGACAACTTATGGCTACACCTTC. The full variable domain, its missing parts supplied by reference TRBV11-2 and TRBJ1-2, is EAGVAQSPRYKIIEKRQSVAFWCNPISGHATLYWYQQILGQGPKLLIQFQNNGVVDDSQLPKDRFSAERLKGVDSTLKIQPAKLEDSAVYLCASSLDPGTTYGYTFGSGTRLTVV.

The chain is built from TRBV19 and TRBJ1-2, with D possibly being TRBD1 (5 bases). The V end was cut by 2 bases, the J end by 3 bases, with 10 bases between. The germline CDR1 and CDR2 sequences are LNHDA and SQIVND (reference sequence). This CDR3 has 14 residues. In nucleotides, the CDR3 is TGTGCCAGTAGTATACAGGGTGTTGACTATGGCTACACCTTC. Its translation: CASSIQGVDYGYTF.

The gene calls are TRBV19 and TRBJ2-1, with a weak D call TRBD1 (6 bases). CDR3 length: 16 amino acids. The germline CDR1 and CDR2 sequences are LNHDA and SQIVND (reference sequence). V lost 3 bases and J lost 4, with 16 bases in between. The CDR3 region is CASSMIGGLGYNEQFF. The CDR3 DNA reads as TGTGCCAGTAGTATGATTGGGGGCCTAGGGTACAATGAGCAGTTCTTC. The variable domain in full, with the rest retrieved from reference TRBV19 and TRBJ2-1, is DGGITQSPKYLFRKEGQNVTLSCEQNLNHDAMYWYRQDPGQGLRLIYYSQIVNDFQKGDIAEGYSVSREKKESFPLTVTSAQKNPTAFYLCASSMIGGLGYNEQFFGPGTRLTVL.

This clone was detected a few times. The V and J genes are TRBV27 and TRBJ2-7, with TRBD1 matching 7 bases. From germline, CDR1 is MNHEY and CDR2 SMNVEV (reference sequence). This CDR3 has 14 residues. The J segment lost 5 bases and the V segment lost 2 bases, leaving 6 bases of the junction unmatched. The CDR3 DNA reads TGTGCCAGCAGTTTACTGGGACAGTTCCACGAGCAGTACTTC. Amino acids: CASSLLGQFHEQYF.

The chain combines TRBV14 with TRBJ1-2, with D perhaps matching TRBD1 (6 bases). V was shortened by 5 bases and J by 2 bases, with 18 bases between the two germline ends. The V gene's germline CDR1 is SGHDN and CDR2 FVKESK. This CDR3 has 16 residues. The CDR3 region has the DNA TGTGCCAGCAGCTTCCAATCCGGGACACTAAACTATGGCTACACCTTC. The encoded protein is CASSFQSGTLNYGYTF.

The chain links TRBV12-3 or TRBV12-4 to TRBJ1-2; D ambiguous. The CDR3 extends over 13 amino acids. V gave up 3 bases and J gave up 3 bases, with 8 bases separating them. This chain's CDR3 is CASSFARDYGYTF. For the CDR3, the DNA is TGTGCCAGCAGTTTCGCGCGAGACTATGGCTACACCTTC.

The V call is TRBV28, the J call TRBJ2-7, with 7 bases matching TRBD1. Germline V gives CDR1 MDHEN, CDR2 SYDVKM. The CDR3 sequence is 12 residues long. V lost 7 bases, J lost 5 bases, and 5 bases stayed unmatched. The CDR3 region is CASTQGLNEQYF. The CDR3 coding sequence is TGTGCCAGCACACAGGGGCTCAACGAGCAGTACTTC.

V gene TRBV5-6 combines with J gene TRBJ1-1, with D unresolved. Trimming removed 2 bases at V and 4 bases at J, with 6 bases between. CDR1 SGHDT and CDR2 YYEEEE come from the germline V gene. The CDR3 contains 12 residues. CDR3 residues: CASSLAITEAFF. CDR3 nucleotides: TGTGCCAGCAGCTTAGCTATCACTGAAGCTTTCTTT.

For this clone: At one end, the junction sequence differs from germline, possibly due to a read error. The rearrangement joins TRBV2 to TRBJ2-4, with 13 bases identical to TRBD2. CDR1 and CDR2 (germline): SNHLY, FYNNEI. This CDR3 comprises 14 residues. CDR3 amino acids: CASSSGTSGAIKYF. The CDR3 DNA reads TGTGCCAGCAGTTCCGGGACTAGCGGGGCCATTAAGTACTTC.

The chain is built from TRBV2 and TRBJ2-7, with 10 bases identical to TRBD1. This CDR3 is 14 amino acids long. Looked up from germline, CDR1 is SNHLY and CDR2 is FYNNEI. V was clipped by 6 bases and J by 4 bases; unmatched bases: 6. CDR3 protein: CASSQTGGLYEQYF. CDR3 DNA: TGTGCCAGCAGCCAGACAGGGGGCCTATACGAGCAGTACTTC.